This record looks at one T cell receptor (beta chain) sequence and its context. Assay used: immunoSEQ multiplex PCR; TCRdb lists only in-frame clones, some missing. The sample carries a few hundred thousand clones, about 87% recorded once. The CDR3 loop spans 14 amino acids. Germline values: CDR1 MNHEY, CDR2 SMNVEV (reference sequence). V was pared by 0 bases and J by 1 base, with 6 bases between. The record originates from a study of blood T cell repertoires in COVID-19. Study context: Italy, Spain and the United States were the sources of the convalescent and acute COVID-19 samples. From T cells, B-cell-depleted T cells, or PBMCs came the material, which was cDNA or gDNA.

This sequence originates from a young man who had recovered from COVID-19. J is TRBJ1-1 and V is TRBV27, with a possible D match to TRBD1 (5 bases). The specimen sequenced was PBMCs or T cells enriched from blood (not recorded which). Here the CDR3 DNA reads TGTGCCAGCAGTTTATCGGGGGGGAACACTGAAGCTTTCTTT. Residues: CASSLSGGNTEAFF.